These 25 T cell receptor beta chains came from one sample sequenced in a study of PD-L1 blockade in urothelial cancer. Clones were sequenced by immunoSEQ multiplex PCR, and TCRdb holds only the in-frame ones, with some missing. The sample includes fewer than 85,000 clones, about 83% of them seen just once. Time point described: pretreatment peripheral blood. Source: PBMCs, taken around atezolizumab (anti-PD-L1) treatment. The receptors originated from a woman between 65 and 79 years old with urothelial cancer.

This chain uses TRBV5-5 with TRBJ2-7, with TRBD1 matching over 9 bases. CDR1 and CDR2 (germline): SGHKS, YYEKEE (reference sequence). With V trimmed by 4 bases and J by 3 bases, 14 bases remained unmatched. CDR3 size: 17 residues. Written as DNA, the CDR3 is TGTGCCAGCAGCCAAATGGACAGGGGTCTCCTAGACTACGAGCAGTACTTC. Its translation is CASSQMDRGLLDYEQYF.

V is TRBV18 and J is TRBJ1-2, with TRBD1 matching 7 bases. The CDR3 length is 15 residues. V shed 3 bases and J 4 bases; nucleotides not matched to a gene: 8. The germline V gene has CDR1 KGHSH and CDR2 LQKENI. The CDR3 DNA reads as TGTGCCAGCTCACCGGGACAGCAAACGGGCTATGGCTACACCTTC. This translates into CASSPGQQTGYGYTF.

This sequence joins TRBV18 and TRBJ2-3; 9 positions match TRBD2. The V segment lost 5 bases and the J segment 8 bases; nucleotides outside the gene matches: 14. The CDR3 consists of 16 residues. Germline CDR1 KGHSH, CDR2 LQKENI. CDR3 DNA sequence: TGTGCCAGCTCATGGCTGACTAGCGGAACAGAGGTTACGCAGTATTTT. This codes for CASSWLTSGTEVTQYF.

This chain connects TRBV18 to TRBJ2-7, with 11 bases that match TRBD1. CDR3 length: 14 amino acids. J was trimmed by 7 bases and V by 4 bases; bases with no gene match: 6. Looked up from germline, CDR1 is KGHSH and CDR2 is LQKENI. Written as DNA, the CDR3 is TGTGCCAGCTCACGAGGACAGGGGGCGGATGAGCAGTACTTC. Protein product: CASSRGQGADEQYF.

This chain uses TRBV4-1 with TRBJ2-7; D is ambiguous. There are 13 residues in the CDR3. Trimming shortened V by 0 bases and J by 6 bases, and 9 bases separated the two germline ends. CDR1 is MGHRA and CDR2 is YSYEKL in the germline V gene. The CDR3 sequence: CASSQEMEREQYF. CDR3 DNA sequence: TGCGCCAGCAGCCAAGAAATGGAGCGCGAGCAGTACTTC.

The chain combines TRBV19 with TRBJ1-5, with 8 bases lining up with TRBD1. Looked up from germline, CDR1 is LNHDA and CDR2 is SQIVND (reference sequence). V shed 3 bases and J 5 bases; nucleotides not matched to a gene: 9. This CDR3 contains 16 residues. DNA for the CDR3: TGTGCCAGTAGTATTCGAGACAGGGGCTTTCATCAGCCCCAGCATTTT. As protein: CASSIRDRGFHQPQHF.

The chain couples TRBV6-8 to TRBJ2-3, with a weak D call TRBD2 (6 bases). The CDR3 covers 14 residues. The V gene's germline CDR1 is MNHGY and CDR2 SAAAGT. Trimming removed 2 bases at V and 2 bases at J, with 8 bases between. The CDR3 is CASSYGGTTDTQYF. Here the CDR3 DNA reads TGTGCCAGCAGTTACGGGGGGACCACAGATACGCAGTATTTT.

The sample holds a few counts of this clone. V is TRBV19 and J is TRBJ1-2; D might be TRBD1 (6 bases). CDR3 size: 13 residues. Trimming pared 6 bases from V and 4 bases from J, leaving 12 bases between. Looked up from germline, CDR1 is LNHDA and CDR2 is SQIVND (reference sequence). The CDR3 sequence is CASSFGRGYGYTF. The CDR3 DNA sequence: TGTGCCAGTAGCTTCGGCAGGGGCTATGGCTACACCTTC.

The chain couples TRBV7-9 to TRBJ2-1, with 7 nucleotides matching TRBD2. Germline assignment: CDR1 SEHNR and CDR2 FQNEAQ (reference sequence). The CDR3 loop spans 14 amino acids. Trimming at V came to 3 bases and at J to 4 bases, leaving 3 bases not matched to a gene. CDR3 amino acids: CASSFGAGYNEQFF. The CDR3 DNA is TGTGCCAGCAGCTTTGGAGCGGGATACAATGAGCAGTTCTTC.

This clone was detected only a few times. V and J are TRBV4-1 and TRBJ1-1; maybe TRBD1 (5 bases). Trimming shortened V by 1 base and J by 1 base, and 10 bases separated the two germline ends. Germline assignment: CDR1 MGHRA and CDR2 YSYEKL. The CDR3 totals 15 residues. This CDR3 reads CASSQAGLPNTEAFF. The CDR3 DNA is TGCGCCAGCAGCCAAGCGGGACTTCCGAACACTGAAGCTTTCTTT.

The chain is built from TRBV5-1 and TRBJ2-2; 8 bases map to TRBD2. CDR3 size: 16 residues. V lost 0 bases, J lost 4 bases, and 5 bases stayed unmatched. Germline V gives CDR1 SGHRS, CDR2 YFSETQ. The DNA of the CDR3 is TGCGCCAGCAGCTTGGCCGCGGGAGGCATCACCGGGGAGCTGTTTTTT. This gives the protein CASSLAAGGITGELFF.

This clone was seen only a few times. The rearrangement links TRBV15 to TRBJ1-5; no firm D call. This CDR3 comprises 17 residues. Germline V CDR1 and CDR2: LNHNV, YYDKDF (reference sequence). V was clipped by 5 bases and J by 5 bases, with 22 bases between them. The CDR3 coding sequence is TGTGCCACCAGCCCCCGTCTTGGTTACCGGAGGGATCAGCCCCAGCATTTT. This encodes CATSPRLGYRRDQPQHF. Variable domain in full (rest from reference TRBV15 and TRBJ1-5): DAMVIQNPRYQVTQFGKPVTLSCSQTLNHNVMYWYQQKSSQAPKLLFHYYDKDFNNEADTPDNFQSRRPNTSFCFLDIRSPGLGDTAMYLCATSPRLGYRRDQPQHFGDGTRLSIL.

In DNA form, the CDR3 reads TGTGCCAGCAGCGGACCGGGACAGGTCTCCTACGAGCAGTACTTC. Residues: CASSGPGQVSYEQYF. This rearrangement joins TRBV11-2 to TRBJ2-7; 8 nucleotides line up with TRBD1. V trimming: 5 bases; J trimming: 0 bases; junction bases outside the gene matches: 6. The CDR3 has 15 amino acids. Germline CDR1 is SGHAT and CDR2 is FQNNGV.

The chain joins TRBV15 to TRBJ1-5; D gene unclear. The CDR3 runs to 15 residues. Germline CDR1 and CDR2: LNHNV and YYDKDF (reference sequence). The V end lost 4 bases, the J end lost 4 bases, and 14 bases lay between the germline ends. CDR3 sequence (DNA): TGTGCCACCAGCACTTCGAAGGGAGATAATCAGCCCCAGCATTTT. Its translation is CATSTSKGDNQPQHF.

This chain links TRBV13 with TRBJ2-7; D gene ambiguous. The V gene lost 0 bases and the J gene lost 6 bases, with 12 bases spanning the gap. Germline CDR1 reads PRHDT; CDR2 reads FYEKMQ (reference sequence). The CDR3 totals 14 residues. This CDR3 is CASSLGTRVSEQYF. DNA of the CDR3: TGTGCCAGCAGCTTAGGCACCCGGGTCTCCGAGCAGTACTTC.

CDR3: CASSTGTSGGGVETQYF. The CDR3 DNA sequence: TGTGCCAGCAGTACCGGGACTAGCGGAGGGGGGGTGGAGACCCAGTACTTC. The chain joins TRBV5-8 to TRBJ2-5, with 11 bases aligning to TRBD2. The germline gives CDR1 SGHTS, CDR2 YDEGEE. V gave up 5 bases and J gave up 5 bases; unmatched junction bases: 14. This CDR3 is built from 17 residues.

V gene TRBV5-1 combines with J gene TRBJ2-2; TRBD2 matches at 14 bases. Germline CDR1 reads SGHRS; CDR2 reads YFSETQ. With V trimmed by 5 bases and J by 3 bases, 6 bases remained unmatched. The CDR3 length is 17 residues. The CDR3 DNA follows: TGCGCCAGCAGTTGGACTAGCGGGAGGTTGTACACCGGGGAGCTGTTTTTT. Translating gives CASSWTSGRLYTGELFF. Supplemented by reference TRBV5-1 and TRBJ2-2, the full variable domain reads KAGVTQTPRYLIKTRGQQVTLSCSPISGHRSVSWYQQTPGQGLQFLFEYFSETQRNKGNFPGRFSGRQFSNSRSEMNVSTLELGDSALYLCASSWTSGRLYTGELFFGEGSRLTVL.

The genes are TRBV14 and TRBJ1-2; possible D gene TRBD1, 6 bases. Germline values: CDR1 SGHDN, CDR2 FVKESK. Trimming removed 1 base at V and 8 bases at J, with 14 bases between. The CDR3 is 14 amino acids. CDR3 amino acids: CASSQAGARGGYTF. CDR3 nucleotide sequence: TGTGCCAGCAGCCAAGCAGGGGCGAGGGGGGGCTACACCTTC.

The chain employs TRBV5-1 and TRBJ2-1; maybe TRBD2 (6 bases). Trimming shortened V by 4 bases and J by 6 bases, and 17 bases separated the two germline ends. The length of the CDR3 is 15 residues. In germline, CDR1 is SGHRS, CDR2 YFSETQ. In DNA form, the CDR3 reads TGCGCCAGCAGCCCTGTGGTAGCGGCAGGCAATGAGCAGTTCTTC. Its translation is CASSPVVAAGNEQFF.

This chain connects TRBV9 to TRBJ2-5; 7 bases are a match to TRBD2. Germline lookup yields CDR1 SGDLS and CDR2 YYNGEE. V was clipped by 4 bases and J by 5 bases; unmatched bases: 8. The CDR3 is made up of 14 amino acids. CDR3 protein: CASSLGRGRETQYF. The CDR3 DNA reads TGTGCCAGCAGCCTAGGGAGGGGCAGGGAGACCCAGTACTTC.

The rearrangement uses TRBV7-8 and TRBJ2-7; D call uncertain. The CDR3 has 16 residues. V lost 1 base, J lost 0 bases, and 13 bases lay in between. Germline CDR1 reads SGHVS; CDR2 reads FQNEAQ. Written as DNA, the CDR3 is TGTGCCAGCAGCTTAGGTGTCGGAGCCTTCTCCTACGAGCAGTACTTC. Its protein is CASSLGVGAFSYEQYF.

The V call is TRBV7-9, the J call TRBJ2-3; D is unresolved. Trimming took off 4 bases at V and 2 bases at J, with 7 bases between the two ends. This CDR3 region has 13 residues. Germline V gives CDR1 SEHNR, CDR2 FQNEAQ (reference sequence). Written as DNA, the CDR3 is TGTGCCAGCAGCTCCCCAGACACAGATACGCAGTATTTT. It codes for CASSSPDTDTQYF.

CDR3 loop: CASSEAGGQPQHF. The CDR3 region has the DNA TGTGCCAGCAGTGAAGCGGGGGGTCAGCCCCAGCATTTT. The rearrangement uses TRBV2 and TRBJ1-5, with D possibly matching TRBD1 (5 bases). Germline V gives CDR1 SNHLY, CDR2 FYNNEI. The CDR3 runs to 13 residues. V was pared by 0 bases and J by 6 bases, with 6 bases between.

The CDR3 reads CASTGQPSTDEQYF. CDR3 nucleotide sequence: TGTGCCAGCACCGGACAGCCCAGTACGGACGAGCAGTACTTC. The chain couples TRBV28 to TRBJ2-7; maybe TRBD1 (6 bases). The germline V and J ends were trimmed by 7 bases and 5 bases, with 18 bases remaining between them. The CDR3 extends over 14 amino acids. Germline V gives CDR1 MDHEN, CDR2 SYDVKM.

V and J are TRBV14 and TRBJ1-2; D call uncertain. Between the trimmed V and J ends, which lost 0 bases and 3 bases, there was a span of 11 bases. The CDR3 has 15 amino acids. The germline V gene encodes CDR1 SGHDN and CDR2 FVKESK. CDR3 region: CASSQDHEAYYGYTF. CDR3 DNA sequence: TGTGCCAGCAGCCAAGATCACGAGGCGTACTATGGCTACACCTTC.